This TCR beta chain was documented in a study of blood T cell repertoires in COVID-19. Study summary: Sites across the United States, Italy and Spain contributed samples from acute and convalescent COVID-19. T cells, B-cell-depleted T cells, or PBMCs provided the cDNA or gDNA that served as material.

Source study methods: Reference gene primer amplification in the assay estimated nucleated cell counts. TCRdb's table, derived via immunoSEQ multiplex PCR, lists solely in-frame clones and lacks some. From that table come the V and J calls and clone size; the DNA was used to work out D and trimming. Here the sample spans about 300,000 clones, about 89% being singletons. Enrollment of patients from Seattle took place during active infection, with longitudinal follow-up. This clone was counted between two and nine times. The germline V gene has CDR1 LGHDT and CDR2 YNNKEL (reference sequence). V lost 5 bases, J lost 4 bases, and 9 bases lay in between. The CDR3 has 13 amino acids.

The V call is TRBV3-1 (or the pseudogene TRBV3-2), the J call TRBJ1-3, with D possibly being TRBD1 (5 bases). The origin of this receptor is a woman in her thirties with COVID-19, enrolled during active disease. The sample comprised peripheral blood. CDR3 residues: CASSIRQGNTIYF. The CDR3 DNA sequence: TGTGCCAGCAGCATACGACAGGGAAACACCATATATTTT.